Each of the 30 T cell receptor beta chains below was sequenced from the same sample in a study of blood T cell repertoires in COVID-19 (dated by TCRdb to the early 2020s). Library generation was performed with the immunoSEQ multiplex PCR assay. Not all clones reach the TCRdb copy of this immuneACCESS table, which keeps in-frame sequences only. Checked studies attribute under half of the gap to unresolved V genes and leave the rest unexplained. Counted in this sample were some 41,000 clones; 81% of them appeared once. The ten largest make up roughly 40% of the sample. Material: peripheral blood. The receptor source for this set is a man aged 40-49 years with active or convalescent COVID-19.

This clone has more than one count but fewer than ten. V usage is TRBV10-3 and J usage is TRBJ2-2; TRBD1 matches at 7 bases. Trimming took 6 bases from V and 3 from J; bases not matched to a gene: 4. There are 14 residues in the CDR3. Germline CDR1 reads ENHRY; CDR2 reads SYGVKD. CDR3 DNA: TGTGCCATCAGGGACAGGAGTTACACCGGGGAGCTGTTTTTT. Its translation: CAIRDRSYTGELFF.

The rearrangement uses TRBV5-1 and TRBJ1-1; D may be TRBD1 (5 bases). Per the germline V gene, CDR1 is SGHRS and CDR2 is YFSETQ. V was shortened by 4 bases and J by 5 bases, with 18 bases between the two germline ends. CDR3 length: 15 amino acids. CDR3 coding DNA: TGCGCCAGCAGCGCCGCCACAGGATTAGGGACTGAAGCTTTCTTT. Residues: CASSAATGLGTEAFF.

The table lists this clone with a few counts. The rearrangement links TRBV25-1 to TRBJ2-7; the match to TRBD1 covers 7 bases. The CDR3 contains 15 residues. V dropped 7 bases and J dropped 5; count of bases not matched to a gene: 14. Germline-derived CDR1 and CDR2 are MGHDK and SYGVNS. CDR3 amino acids: CASTSAAQGFNEQYF. CDR3 bases: TGTGCCAGCACCTCTGCGGCACAGGGGTTTAACGAGCAGTACTTC.

V usage is TRBV3-1 (or the pseudogene TRBV3-2) and J usage is TRBJ2-3; tentative D call: TRBD1 (6 bases). CDR3 length equals 16 residues. CDR1 LGHDT and CDR2 YNNKEL come from the germline V gene (reference sequence). Trimming took 4 bases from V and 0 from J, leaving 14 bases between them. CDR3 DNA: TGTGCCAGCAGCCGCGGACAGACTACTAGCACAGATACGCAGTATTTT. It yields the protein CASSRGQTTSTDTQYF.

The chain uses TRBV6-2 or TRBV6-3 and TRBJ2-7, with a possible D match to TRBD2 (7 bases). Trimming left V 6 bases short and J 3 bases short, with 15 bases between. The CDR3 has 14 residues. Germline V gene data show CDR1 as MNHEY and CDR2 as SVGEGT. CDR3 in DNA: TGTGCCAGCAGCGAAGCGGGGACAAACTACGAGCAGTACTTC. It codes for CASSEAGTNYEQYF.

This clone was counted once. V and J are TRBV6-1 and TRBJ1-6; 10 bases map to TRBD1. Trimming cost V 1 base and J 9 bases; bases outside gene matches: 3. The germline V gene encodes CDR1 MNHNS and CDR2 SASEGT. The CDR3 extends over 15 amino acids. The CDR3 DNA is TGTGCCAGCAGTGAAGTAGGGGACAGGGGTTCACCCCTCCACTTT. It specifies CASSEVGDRGSPLHF.

This clone was picked up many times. The chain recombines TRBV19 with TRBJ2-2, with 10 positions matching TRBD2. The CDR3 consists of 18 residues. Germline V gene lookup returns CDR1 LNHDA and CDR2 SQIVND (reference sequence). V was pared by 2 bases and J by 3 bases, with 9 bases of the junction left unmatched. CDR3 in DNA: TGTGCCAGTAGTATACCCCCCCTAGCGGGGGCCCACACCGGGGAGCTGTTTTTT. Translating it yields CASSIPPLAGAHTGELFF.

The chain is built from TRBV18 and TRBJ1-2, with D perhaps matching TRBD1 (6 bases). V was shortened by 3 bases and J by 4 bases, with 18 bases between the two germline ends. CDR1 KGHSH and CDR2 LQKENI come from the germline V gene. The CDR3 contains 16 residues. CDR3 DNA: TGTGCCAGCTCACCCGGAACGACAGGCCAGGGCTATGGCTACACCTTC. Its protein product is CASSPGTTGQGYGYTF.

CDR3 bases: TGTGCCAGCAGTGAAGCCTCTCTTAACACTGAAGCTTTCTTT. Protein product: CASSEASLNTEAFF. The chain couples TRBV6-1 to TRBJ1-1; unclear D gene. CDR1 and CDR2 (germline): MNHNS, SASEGT. Trimming pared 0 bases from V and 2 bases from J, leaving 7 bases between. The CDR3 loop spans 14 amino acids.

This chain joins TRBV30 and TRBJ1-4; unclear D gene. Trimming removed 2 bases from V and 8 bases from J, with 18 bases in between. CDR3 length: 15 residues. Germline lookup yields CDR1 GTSNPN and CDR2 SVGIG (reference sequence). The CDR3 region is CAWSPRAAATEKLFF. CDR3 nucleotides: TGTGCCTGGAGTCCCCGAGCGGCCGCGACAGAAAAACTGTTTTTT.

The chain carries TRBV28 and TRBJ2-7; a possible D gene is TRBD1 (7 bases). CDR3 length: 14 residues. Trimming left V 6 bases short and J 1 base short, with 13 bases between. Germline V lookup: CDR1 MDHEN, CDR2 SYDVKM. The CDR3 nucleotides read TGTGCCAGCAGGCCGACAGGGAGGTCCTACGAGCAGTACTTC. Its protein product is CASRPTGRSYEQYF.

The V gene is TRBV18, the J gene TRBJ2-5, with D possibly TRBD1 on 6 matching bases. The CDR3 spans 14 residues. Between the trimmed V and J ends, which lost 3 bases and 3 bases, there was a span of 11 bases. Per the germline V gene, CDR1 is KGHSH and CDR2 is LQKENI. The chain's CDR3 is CASSPDTGKETQYF. CDR3 DNA: TGTGCCAGCTCACCGGACACAGGGAAAGAGACCCAGTACTTC.

The J gene is TRBJ1-2, the V gene TRBV5-4, with TRBD1 matching 7 bases. Germline CDR1 reads SGHNT; CDR2 reads YYREEE (reference sequence). The J segment lost 7 bases and the V segment lost 5 bases, leaving 11 bases of the junction unmatched. The CDR3 has 14 amino acids. The CDR3 sequence is CASSLKGARSGYTF. In DNA form, the CDR3 reads TGTGCCAGCAGTCTGAAGGGGGCGCGTAGTGGCTACACCTTC.

The V and J genes are TRBV10-3 and TRBJ1-2; 7 bases are shared with TRBD1. CDR3 size: 13 residues. Germline V gives CDR1 ENHRY, CDR2 SYGVKD. The V segment lost 8 bases and the J segment 2 bases; nucleotides outside the gene matches: 5. The CDR3: CAISKGANYGYTF. As DNA, the CDR3 is TGTGCCATCTCCAAGGGGGCCAACTATGGCTACACCTTC.

This sequence joins TRBV29-1 and TRBJ1-1, with a possible D match to TRBD1 (5 bases). Trimming shortened V by 6 bases and J by 2 bases, and 16 bases separated the two germline ends. CDR3 length: 14 residues. Germline V gene data show CDR1 as SQVTM and CDR2 as ANQGSEA. The CDR3 DNA is TGCAGCGTGTCGGTACCTGACAGCAACACTGAAGCTTTCTTT. Translated: CSVSVPDSNTEAFF.

The chain recombines TRBV19 with TRBJ2-7; 7 bases agree with TRBD2. CDR3 length equals 16 residues. Germline V gives CDR1 LNHDA, CDR2 SQIVND (reference sequence). The J segment lost 3 bases and the V segment lost 4 bases, leaving 12 bases of the junction unmatched. The CDR3 bases are TGTGCCAGTAGTACGGCCACCGCGTGGGGGGGCTACGAGCAGTACTTC. Its translation: CASSTATAWGGYEQYF.

The rearrangement links TRBV4-2 to TRBJ2-7, with 11 bases fitting TRBD2. The V segment lost 5 bases and the J segment 4 bases; nucleotides outside the gene matches: 7. Germline loops: CDR1 LGHNA, CDR2 YNFKEQ. The CDR3 contains 15 residues. In DNA, the CDR3 is TGTGCCAGCAGCATTACTAGCGGGAGACAATACGAGCAGTACTTC. Translation gives CASSITSGRQYEQYF.

This clone was detected once. The rearrangement uses TRBV14 and TRBJ1-1; D is unresolved. This CDR3 spans 11 amino acids. Germline values: CDR1 SGHDN, CDR2 FVKESK. V lost 3 bases and J 8 bases, leaving 7 bases between the germline ends. CDR3 nucleotides: TGTGCCAGCAGCCACCTCCCGGAAGCTTTCTTT. Translation: CASSHLPEAFF.

This clone came up a few times. The rearrangement uses TRBV24-1 and TRBJ2-2; maybe TRBD2 (6 bases). Germline V lookup: CDR1 KGHDR, CDR2 SFDVKD. The CDR3 covers 16 residues. V lost 1 base and J lost 2, with 10 bases in between. CDR3: CATSDLVGGNTGELFF. In DNA, the CDR3 is TGTGCCACCAGTGATTTAGTCGGGGGAAACACCGGGGAGCTGTTTTTT.

Relative to its sample, this clone is medium-sized. The gene calls are TRBV5-4 and TRBJ2-5; TRBD2 might be the D (5 bases). The germline V gene has CDR1 SGHNT and CDR2 YYREEE (reference sequence). Trimming pared 7 bases from V and 4 bases from J, leaving 17 bases between. This CDR3 comprises 14 residues. The CDR3 nucleotides are TGTGCCAGCCTAGATCCGACTACCACAGAGACCCAGTACTTC. Its protein product is CASLDPTTTETQYF.

The chain joins TRBV1 to TRBJ1-2; the table assigns TRBD1, which was not confirmed against the DNA. TRBV1 is annotated as a pseudogene. The CDR3 covers 16 residues. This CDR3 is CTSSQEGGQGAKGYTF. Here the CDR3 DNA reads TGCACCAGCAGCCAAGAGGGGGGACAGGGGGCCAAGGGCTACACCTTC.

The V gene is TRBV6-2 or TRBV6-3, the J gene TRBJ2-1; TRBD1 aligns across 7 bases. CDR3 length: 14 amino acids. Losses at the gene ends were 0 bases for V and 6 bases for J; bases not matched to a gene: 2. Germline V lookup: CDR1 MNHEY, CDR2 SVGEGT. The chain's CDR3 is CASSYSNRGNEQFF. In nucleotides, the CDR3 is TGTGCCAGCAGTTACTCGAACAGGGGCAATGAGCAGTTCTTC.

On this clone itself: One end of the junction fails to match germline, which may point to a read error. V gene TRBV7-7 combines with J gene TRBJ2-2; 9 bases agree with TRBD1. Germline V lookup: CDR1 SSHAT, CDR2 FNYEAQ (reference sequence). The CDR3 extends over 15 amino acids. This CDR3 is CASSSTGGITGELFF. CDR3 bases: TGTGCTAGCAGCTCCACAGGGGGCATCACCGGGGAGCTGTTTTTT.

This clone appeared a few times. The CDR3 reads CASSSQGGSNQPQHF. DNA of the CDR3: TGTGCCAGCAGTTCCCAAGGGGGAAGCAATCAGCCCCAGCATTTT. The chain has TRBV28 and TRBJ1-5, with D perhaps matching TRBD1 (6 bases). V was pared by 4 bases and J by 1 base, with 11 bases between. The CDR3 has 15 residues. Germline values: CDR1 MDHEN, CDR2 SYDVKM.

This clone has just a few counts. V is TRBV5-6 and J is TRBJ2-2, with a possible D match to TRBD2 (6 bases). The germline V and J ends were trimmed by 4 bases and 8 bases, with 15 bases remaining between them. The CDR3 consists of 14 residues. CDR1 and CDR2 (germline): SGHDT, YYEEEE. The CDR3 DNA reads TGTGCCAGCAGCCGGGGGAAAGGTGGTGGGGAGCTGTTTTTT. This translates into CASSRGKGGGELFF. Filled out from reference TRBV5-6 and TRBJ2-2, the complete variable domain reads DAGVTQSPTHLIKTRGQQVTLRCSPKSGHDTVSWYQQALGQGPQFIFQYYEEEERQRGNFPDRFSGHQFPNYSSELNVNALLLGDSALYLCASSRGKGGGELFFGEGSRLTVL.

The chain couples TRBV4-3 to TRBJ1-3; D is uncertain. Germline V CDR1 and CDR2: LGHNA, YSLEER. The CDR3 is made up of 15 amino acids. Trimming shortened V by 0 bases and J by 7 bases, and 13 bases separated the two germline ends. The CDR3 nucleotides are TGCGCCAGCAGCCAAGATAAGGGAAGGAGGAACACCATATATTTT. Translating it yields CASSQDKGRRNTIYF.

The V and J genes are TRBV6-6 and TRBJ1-2; a weak D match, TRBD1 (5 bases). V was trimmed by 6 bases and J by 7 bases, leaving 15 bases between them. Germline V gene data show CDR1 as MNHNY and CDR2 as SVGAGI (reference sequence). The CDR3 runs to 13 residues. Written as DNA, the CDR3 is TGTGCCAGCAGCCTCGGGGGGGTGACTGGCTACACCTTC. This encodes CASSLGGVTGYTF.

The J gene is TRBJ2-3, the V gene TRBV19; 7 bases map to TRBD2. V was clipped by 8 bases and J by 6 bases; unmatched bases: 11. CDR3 length: 14 residues. Germline CDR1 LNHDA, CDR2 SQIVND (reference sequence). This chain's CDR3 is CASGKGLLPDTQYF. The CDR3 bases are TGTGCCAGTGGTAAGGGACTACTTCCGGATACGCAGTATTTT. Variable domain in full (rest from reference TRBV19 and TRBJ2-3): DGGITQSPKYLFRKEGQNVTLSCEQNLNHDAMYWYRQDPGQGLRLIYYSQIVNDFQKGDIAEGYSVSREKKESFPLTVTSAQKNPTAFYLCASGKGLLPDTQYFGPGTRLTVL.

The rearrangement uses TRBV19 and TRBJ2-7; TRBD1 agrees at 9 bases. The CDR3 runs to 14 residues. V gave up 7 bases and J gave up 0 bases; unmatched junction bases: 4. CDR1 is LNHDA and CDR2 is SQIVND in the germline V gene (reference sequence). The CDR3 spells CASTGTGTSYEQYF. In nucleotides, the CDR3 is TGTGCCAGTACCGGGACAGGGACCTCCTACGAGCAGTACTTC.

This clone was detected only once. This sequence joins TRBV19 and TRBJ2-3, with no clear D. This CDR3 contains 14 residues. From germline, CDR1 is LNHDA and CDR2 SQIVND (reference sequence). Trimming removed 2 bases at V and 3 bases at J, with 9 bases between. The CDR3 spells CASSIKSRTDTQYF. The CDR3 nucleotides read TGTGCCAGTAGTATAAAGTCCCGGACAGATACGCAGTATTTT.